This record concerns one T cell receptor (beta chain) sequence. A second roughly 7 to 11 cycle PCR used barcoded and J-beta primers. From the 5' RACE reads, TCRdb called clonotypes with MiXCR, one entry per CDR3 protein. The sample has over a million distinct CDR3 sequences; roughly 24% are singletons. This specimen comes from a study of blood T cells in healthy people across ages. These data were also reused for a study on T cells of mothers and their children.

The receptor was derived from a girl aged 2-10 years in good health. What was sequenced was blood.

CDR3 sequence (DNA): TGCAGTGCTAGAGATCAGTTTTACGAGCAGTACTTC. This encodes CSARDQFYEQYF. The chain carries TRBV20-1 and TRBJ2-7; D uncertain. The CDR3 sequence is 12 residues long. Deletions cut 0 bases from V and 4 bases from J, with 7 bases between. Per the germline V gene, CDR1 is DFQATT and CDR2 is SNEGSKA (reference sequence).